The clone carrying this T cell receptor (beta chain) was seen repeatedly, ten times or more. What it recognizes is unknown. TCRdb re-called the 5' RACE reads through MiXCR, storing one row per CDR3 protein. This sample has fewer than 450,000 distinct CDR3 sequences, with 8.5% to 10% found just once. This entry is derived from a study of identical twins. Study observations and caveats: The study reached conclusions through statistical analysis that was cross-sectional, not following the same donors. Partly confounded zero-insertion analyses could result from invariant MAIT and iNKT cells.

Germline loops: CDR1 SGHRS, CDR2 YFSETQ. With V trimmed by 4 bases and J by 2 bases, 7 bases remained unmatched. The CDR3 length is 18 residues. Healthy Caucasians, and only they, were the donors. The specimen sequenced was naive T cells sorted from blood. The clonotype originates from a woman aged 50 to 65 in good health. The rearrangement uses TRBV5-1 and TRBJ2-2; TRBD2 agrees at 14 bases. The CDR3 nucleotides are TGCGCCAGCAGCCCCTGGACTAGCGGGAGGCCAAACACCGGGGAGCTGTTTTTT. This codes for CASSPWTSGRPNTGELFF. The whole variable domain, remainder taken from reference TRBV5-1 and TRBJ2-2, is KAGVTQTPRYLIKTRGQQVTLSCSPISGHRSVSWYQQTPGQGLQFLFEYFSETQRNKGNFPGRFSGRQFSNSRSEMNVSTLELGDSALYLCASSPWTSGRPNTGELFFGEGSRLTVL.